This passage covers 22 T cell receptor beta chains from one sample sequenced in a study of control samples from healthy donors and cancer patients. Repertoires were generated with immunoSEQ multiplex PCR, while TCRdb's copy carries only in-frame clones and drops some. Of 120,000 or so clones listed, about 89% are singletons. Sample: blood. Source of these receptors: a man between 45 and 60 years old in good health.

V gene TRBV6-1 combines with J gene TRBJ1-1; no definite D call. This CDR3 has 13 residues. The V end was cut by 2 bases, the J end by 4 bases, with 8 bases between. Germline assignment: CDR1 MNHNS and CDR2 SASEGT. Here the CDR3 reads CASSEYPGTEAFF. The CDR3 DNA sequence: TGTGCCAGCAGTGAATACCCGGGCACTGAAGCTTTCTTT.

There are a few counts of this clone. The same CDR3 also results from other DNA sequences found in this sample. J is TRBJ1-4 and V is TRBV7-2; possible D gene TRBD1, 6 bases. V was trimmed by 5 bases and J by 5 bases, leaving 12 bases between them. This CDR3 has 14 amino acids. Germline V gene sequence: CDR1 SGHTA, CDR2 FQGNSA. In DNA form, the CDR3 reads TGTGCCAGCAGCCCAACAGGGATGAATGAAAAACTGTTTTTT. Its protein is CASSPTGMNEKLFF.

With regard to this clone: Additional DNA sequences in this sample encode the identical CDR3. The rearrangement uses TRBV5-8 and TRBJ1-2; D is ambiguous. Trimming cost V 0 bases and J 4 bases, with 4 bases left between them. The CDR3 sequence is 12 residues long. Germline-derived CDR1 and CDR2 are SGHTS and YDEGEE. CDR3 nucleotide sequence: TGTGCCAGCAGCTTGGACAGCTATGGCTACACCTTC. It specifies CASSLDSYGYTF.

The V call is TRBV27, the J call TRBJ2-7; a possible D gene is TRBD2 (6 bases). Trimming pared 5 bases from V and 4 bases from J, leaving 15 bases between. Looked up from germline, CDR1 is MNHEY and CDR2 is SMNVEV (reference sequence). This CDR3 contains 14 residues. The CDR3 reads CASSRRAGRYEQYF. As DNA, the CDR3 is TGTGCCAGCAGTCGGAGGGCAGGGAGGTACGAGCAGTACTTC.

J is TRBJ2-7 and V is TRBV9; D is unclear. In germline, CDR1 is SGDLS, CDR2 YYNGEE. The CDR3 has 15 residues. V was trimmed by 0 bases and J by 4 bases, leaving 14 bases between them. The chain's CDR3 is CASSVEGLNGYEQYF. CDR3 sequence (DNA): TGTGCCAGCAGCGTAGAGGGTCTGAATGGTTACGAGCAGTACTTC.

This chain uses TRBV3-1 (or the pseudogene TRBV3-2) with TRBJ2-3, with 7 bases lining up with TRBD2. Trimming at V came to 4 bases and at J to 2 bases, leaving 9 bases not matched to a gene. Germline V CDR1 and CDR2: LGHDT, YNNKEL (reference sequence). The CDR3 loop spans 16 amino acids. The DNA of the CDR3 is TGTGCCAGCAGCCTCTTGACCAGGGACTACACAGATACGCAGTATTTT. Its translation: CASSLLTRDYTDTQYF.

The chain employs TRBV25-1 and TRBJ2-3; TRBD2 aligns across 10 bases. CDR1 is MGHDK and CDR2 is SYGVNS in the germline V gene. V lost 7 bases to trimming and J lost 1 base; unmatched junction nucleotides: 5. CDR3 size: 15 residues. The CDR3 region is CASIPSGGGTDTQYF. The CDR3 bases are TGTGCCAGCATTCCCAGCGGGGGGGGCACAGATACGCAGTATTTT.

The CDR3, as DNA: TGTGCCAGCAGTTACAGCCCCCAGCATTTT. Translated, it gives CASSYSPQHF. The chain joins TRBV6-6 to TRBJ1-5; D not resolved. Looked up from germline, CDR1 is MNHNY and CDR2 is SVGAGI (reference sequence). With 2 bases removed from V and 10 bases from J, the gap between germline ends came to 3 bases. The CDR3 consists of 10 residues.

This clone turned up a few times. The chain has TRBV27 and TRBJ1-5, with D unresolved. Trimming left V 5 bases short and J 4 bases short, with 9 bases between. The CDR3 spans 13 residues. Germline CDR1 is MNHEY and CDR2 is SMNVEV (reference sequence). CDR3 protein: CASSIYANQPQHF. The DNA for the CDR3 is TGTGCCAGCAGTATATACGCGAATCAGCCCCAGCATTTT.

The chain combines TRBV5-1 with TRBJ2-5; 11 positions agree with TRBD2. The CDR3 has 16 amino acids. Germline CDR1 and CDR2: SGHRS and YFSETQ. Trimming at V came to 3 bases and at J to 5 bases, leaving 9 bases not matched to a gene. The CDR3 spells CASSSGTSGFAETQYF. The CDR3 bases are TGCGCCAGCAGCTCCGGGACTAGCGGTTTTGCGGAGACCCAGTACTTC.

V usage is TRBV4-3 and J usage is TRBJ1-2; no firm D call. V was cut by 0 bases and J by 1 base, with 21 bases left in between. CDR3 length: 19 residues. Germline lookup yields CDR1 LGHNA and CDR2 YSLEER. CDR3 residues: CASSQDRRRELSFNYGYTF. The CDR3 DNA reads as TGCGCCAGCAGCCAAGATAGAAGGCGGGAGCTCAGTTTTAACTATGGCTACACCTTC.

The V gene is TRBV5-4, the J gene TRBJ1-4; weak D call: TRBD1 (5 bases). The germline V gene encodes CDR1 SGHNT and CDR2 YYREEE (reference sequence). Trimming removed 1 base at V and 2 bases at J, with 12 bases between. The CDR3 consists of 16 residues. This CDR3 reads CASSLRGTKTNEKLFF. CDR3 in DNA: TGTGCCAGCAGCTTGCGGGGGACTAAGACTAATGAAAAACTGTTTTTT.

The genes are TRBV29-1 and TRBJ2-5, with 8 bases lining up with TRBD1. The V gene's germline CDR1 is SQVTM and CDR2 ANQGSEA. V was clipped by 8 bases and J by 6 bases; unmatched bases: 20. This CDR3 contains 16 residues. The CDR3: CSIKKAGGNREKTQYF. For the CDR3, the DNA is TGCAGCATAAAGAAAGCAGGGGGCAATAGAGAAAAGACCCAGTACTTC.

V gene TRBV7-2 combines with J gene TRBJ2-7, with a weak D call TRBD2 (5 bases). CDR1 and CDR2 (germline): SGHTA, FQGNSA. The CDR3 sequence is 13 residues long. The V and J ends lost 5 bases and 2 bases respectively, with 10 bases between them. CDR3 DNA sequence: TGTGCCAGCAGCGACGGAGGTACCTACGAGCAGTACTTC. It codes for CASSDGGTYEQYF. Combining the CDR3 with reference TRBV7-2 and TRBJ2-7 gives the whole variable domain GAGVSQSPSNKVTEKGKDVELRCDPISGHTALYWYRQSLGQGLEFLIYFQGNSAPDKSGLPSDRFSAERTGGSVSTLTIQRTQQEDSAVYLCASSDGGTYEQYFGPGTRLTVT.

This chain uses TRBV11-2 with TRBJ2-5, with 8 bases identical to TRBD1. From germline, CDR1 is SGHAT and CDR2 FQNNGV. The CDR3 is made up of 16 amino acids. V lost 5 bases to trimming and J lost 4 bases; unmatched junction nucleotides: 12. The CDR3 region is CASSAINRGTGETQYF. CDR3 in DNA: TGTGCCAGCAGCGCCATCAACAGGGGGACAGGAGAGACCCAGTACTTC.

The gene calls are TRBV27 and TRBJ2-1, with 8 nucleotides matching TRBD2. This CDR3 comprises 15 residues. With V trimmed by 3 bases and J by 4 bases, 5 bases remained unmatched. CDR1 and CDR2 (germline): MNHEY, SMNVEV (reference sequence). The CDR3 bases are TGTGCCAGCAGTTTTGGGCGGGGGGCATACAATGAGCAGTTCTTC. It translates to CASSFGRGAYNEQFF.

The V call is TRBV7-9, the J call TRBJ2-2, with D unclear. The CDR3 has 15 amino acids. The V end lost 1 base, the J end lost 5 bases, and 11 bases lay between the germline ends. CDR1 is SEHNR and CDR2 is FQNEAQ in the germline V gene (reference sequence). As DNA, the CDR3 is TGTGCCAGCAGCTTAGGGGTTTCGGTTACCGGGGAGCTGTTTTTT. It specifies CASSLGVSVTGELFF.

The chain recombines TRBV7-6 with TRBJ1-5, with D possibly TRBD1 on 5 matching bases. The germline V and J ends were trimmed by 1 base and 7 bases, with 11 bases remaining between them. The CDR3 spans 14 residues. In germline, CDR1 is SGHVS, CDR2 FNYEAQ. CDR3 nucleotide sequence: TGTGCCAGCAGCTTAGAAGCGGGGCGGCAGCCCCAGCATTTT. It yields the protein CASSLEAGRQPQHF.

In DNA, the CDR3 is TGTGCCAGCAGCCCCCAGGGGGGGATGAATCAGCCCCAGCATTTT. Protein: CASSPQGGMNQPQHF. The J gene is TRBJ1-5, the V gene TRBV7-2, with 7 positions matching TRBD1. The CDR3 contains 15 residues. Germline loops: CDR1 SGHTA, CDR2 FQGNSA. V lost 5 bases and J lost 4; bases outside the gene matches: 8.

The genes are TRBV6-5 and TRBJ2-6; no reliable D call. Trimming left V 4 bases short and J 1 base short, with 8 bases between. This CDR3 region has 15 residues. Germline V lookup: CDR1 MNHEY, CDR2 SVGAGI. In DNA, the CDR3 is TGTGCCAGCAGTTCCCCCCCATCTGGGGCCAACGTCCTGACTTTC. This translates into CASSSPPSGANVLTF.

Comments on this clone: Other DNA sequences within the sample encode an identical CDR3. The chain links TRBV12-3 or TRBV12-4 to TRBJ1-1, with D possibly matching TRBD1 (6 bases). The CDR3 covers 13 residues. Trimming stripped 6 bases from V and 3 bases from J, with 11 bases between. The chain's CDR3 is CASSLRGDTEAFF. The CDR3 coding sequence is TGTGCCAGCAGCTTGAGGGGGGACACTGAAGCTTTCTTT.

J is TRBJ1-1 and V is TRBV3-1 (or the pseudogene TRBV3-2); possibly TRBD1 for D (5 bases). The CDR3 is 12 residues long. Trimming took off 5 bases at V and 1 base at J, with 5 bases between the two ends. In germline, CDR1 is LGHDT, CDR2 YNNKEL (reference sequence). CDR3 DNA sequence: TGTGCCAGCAGCGACAGGAACACTGAAGCTTTCTTT. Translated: CASSDRNTEAFF.